A selection of T cell receptor beta chains follows, all from one sample in a study of T cells in Graves' hyperthyroidism and ophthalmopathy. Each CDR3 protein gets one entry after TCRdb re-called the multiplex PCR reads with MiXCR. Of approximately 330,000 distinct CDR3 sequences detected, 18% appear once; the ten largest clones hold less than 65%. Material: blood. Every receptor here comes from a woman between 45 and 60 years old with Graves' hyperthyroidism. CDR3s include the opening cysteine and the closing phenylalanine or tryptophan. The D gene is left open where the match is weak. The listing skips clone size in some rows; elsewhere it reads once, few, many or a size class.

clone size	V gene	J gene	D gene	CDR3 DNA	CDR3 protein
many	TRBV20-1	TRBJ2-1	TRBD1	TGCAGTGCTCTACAGGGGGCCACCTACAATGAGCAGTTCTTC	CSALQGATYNEQFF
NA	TRBV18	TRBJ2-3	TRBD2	TGTGCCAGCTCACCATTCAGCGGGAGTGACATAGATACGCAGTATTTT	CASSPFSGSDIDTQYF
many	TRBV30	TRBJ1-4	NA	TGTGCCTGGAGTGTAGGAGGGCGGACTAATGAAAAACTGTTTTTT	CAWSVGGRTNEKLFF
NA	TRBV13	TRBJ2-5	NA	TGTGCCAGCAGCTTACCGGGGGCCCAAGAGATCCAGTACTTC	CASSLPGAQEIQYF
NA	TRBV28	TRBJ2-3	NA	TGTGCCAGCAACTCGGTCCAGACCGTTGCGCAGTATTTT	CASNSVQTVAQYF
NA	TRBV5-1	TRBJ2-7	TRBD2	TGCGCCAGCAGCTTGGAGCGGGAGGGCCGGCCTTGGGGTGAGCAGTACTTC	CASSLEREGRPWGEQYF
many	TRBV2	TRBJ1-2	NA	TGTGCCAGCAGTGAAGCGCCAGGGCTCTATGGCTACACCTTC	CASSEAPGLYGYTF
NA	TRBV20-1	TRBJ2-3	TRBD1	TGCAGTGCTGGGATGCGGGGACAGGGCACAGATACGCAGTATTTT	CSAGMRGQGTDTQYF
NA	TRBV20-1	TRBJ1-1	TRBD1	TGCAGTGCTAAATCAGGGGGCGGTGGCACTGAAGCTTTCTTT	CSAKSGGGGTEAFF
many	TRBV28	TRBJ2-3	NA	TGTGCCAGCAGCCCAGGGCAAGGGGCTGGCACAGATACGCAGTATTTT	CASSPGQGAGTDTQYF
many	TRBV11-2	TRBJ1-3	NA	TGTGCCAGCAGCCTCACCTCCGGAAACACCATATATTTT	CASSLTSGNTIYF
few	TRBV29-1	TRBJ1-2	TRBD1	TGCAGCGTTGAGACAGGGGGGGTGACCTTC	CSVETGGVTF
NA	TRBV5-1	TRBJ1-3	NA	TGCGCCAGCAGCCAGCGCGGCGTGCACTCTGGAAACACCATATATTTT	CASSQRGVHSGNTIYF
many	TRBV5-1	TRBJ2-1	TRBD1	TGCGCCAGCAGCTTGGGGGGACAGGTTAATGAGCAGTTCTTC	CASSLGGQVNEQFF
NA	TRBV24-1	TRBJ1-6	TRBD1	TGTGCCACCAGGCAGGGACAGCGGAATTCACCCCTCCACTTT	CATRQGQRNSPLHF
few	TRBV29-1	TRBJ2-5	NA	TGCAGCGCGGGGACCCAGTACTTC	CSAGTQYF
few	TRBV6-1	TRBJ2-1	TRBD2	TGTGCCAGCAGTGATCCGGGGGGGCCGAAAGAAGAGCAGTTCTTC	CASSDPGGPKEEQFF
many	TRBV12-3/TRBV12-4	TRBJ2-2	NA	TGTGCCAGCAGTGCCCTGATAGCTAACACCGGGGAGCTGTTTTTT	CASSALIANTGELFF
NA	TRBV29-1	TRBJ2-2	NA	TGCAGCGTCCCGGTTAGCCCCGATAACACCGGGGAGCTGTTTTTT	CSVPVSPDNTGELFF
NA	TRBV20-1	TRBJ2-2	TRBD2	TGCAGTGCCCGAACTAGCGGGAGTACCGGGGAGCTGTTTTTT	CSARTSGSTGELFF
NA	TRBV19	TRBJ2-1	TRBD2	TGTGCCAGAAGGAGACTAGCCCGGTGGAGCTACAATGAGCAGTTCTTC	CARRRLARWSYNEQFF
few	TRBV9	TRBJ2-1	NA	TGTGCCAGCAGCAAAAAGGGCGGGACAAGGGGTTACAATGAGCAGTTCTTC	CASSKKGGTRGYNEQFF
NA	TRBV3-1	TRBJ1-1	NA	TGTGCCAGCAGCCCCGCCCCTGGGGGCACTGAAGCTTTCTTT	CASSPAPGGTEAFF
NA	TRBV13	TRBJ2-3	NA	TGTGCCAGCAGCAACCTCCCGGACTCCAATCGCACAGATACGCAGTATTTT	CASSNLPDSNRTDTQYF
NA	TRBV5-1	TRBJ2-5	NA	TGCGCCAGCAGCTTGGAAAAAGCGGTAACAACACGAGGGGAGACCCAGTACTTC	CASSLEKAVTTRGETQYF
NA	TRBV2	TRBJ2-2	NA	TGTGCCAGCAGTGAAGCAGGAGGGGGCTTCACCGGGGAGCTGTTTTTT	CASSEAGGGFTGELFF
NA	TRBV7-2	TRBJ2-7	NA	TGTGCCAGCAGCTTATTTGCGGGGAACTACGAGCAGTACTTC	CASSLFAGNYEQYF
many	TRBV30	TRBJ1-2	NA	TGTGCCTGGAGGAGCCCCCGAGGTGGCTACACCTTC	CAWRSPRGGYTF
NA	TRBV4-2	TRBJ2-5	TRBD2	TGTGCCAGCAGCCAAGAACTAGCGGGATCTGCCGGAGAGACCCAGTACTTC	CASSQELAGSAGETQYF
NA	TRBV9	TRBJ2-3	NA	TGTGCCAGCAGCGGCATGAACACAGATACGCAGTATTTT	CASSGMNTDTQYF
NA	TRBV27	TRBJ1-1	TRBD1	TGTGCCAGCACTAGGGGCCAAGGGGGCTCTTTTAACACTGAAGCTTTCTTT	CASTRGQGGSFNTEAFF
NA	TRBV6-6	TRBJ2-7	TRBD2	TGTGCCAGCAGTTACTCGATAGCGGGAGGGACGTCCTACGAGCAGTACTTC	CASSYSIAGGTSYEQYF
NA	TRBV4-2	TRBJ1-1	NA	TGTGCCAGCAGCCAAGATACAGACACTGAAGCTTTCTTT	CASSQDTDTEAFF
few	TRBV10-3	TRBJ2-6	NA	TGTGCCATAGGAGACGCGGTCGGGAACTCTGGGGCCAACGTCCTGACTTTC	CAIGDAVGNSGANVLTF
few	TRBV20-1	TRBJ2-7	NA	TGCAGTGCTAGGTCGCGGGATAGCTACTACGAGCAGTACTTC	CSARSRDSYYEQYF
NA	TRBV2	TRBJ2-3	NA	TGTGCCAGCAGCGACCGGGTAATCACAGATACGCAGTATTTT	CASSDRVITDTQYF
few	TRBV11-2	TRBJ2-1	TRBD2	TGTGCCAGCAGCCACCGGGGGGCTAGCGGGAGATGGTATTACAATGAGCAGTTCTTC	CASSHRGASGRWYYNEQFF
NA	TRBV7-9	TRBJ2-5	NA	TGTGCCAGCAGCCCAAATAGTGGGGCCCCCCAAGAGACCCAGTACTTC	CASSPNSGAPQETQYF
NA	TRBV28	TRBJ1-6	NA	TGTGCCAGCAACTTCCGAAATTCACCCCTCCACTTT	CASNFRNSPLHF
many	TRBV5-1	TRBJ1-4	NA	TGCGCCAGCAGCTTGGGTCCCGGGAGATCAACTAATGAAAAACTGTTTTTT	CASSLGPGRSTNEKLFF
NA	TRBV5-1	TRBJ2-5	NA	TGCGCCAGCAGCCCCAGAGGACAGCCAGAGACCCAGTACTTC	CASSPRGQPETQYF
many	TRBV30	TRBJ2-3	NA	TGTGCCTGGAGTCAACAATTCACAGATACGCAGTATTTT	CAWSQQFTDTQYF
few	TRBV25-1	TRBJ2-3	NA	TGTGCCAGCGGGAGTAGTCCAGATACGCAGTATTTT	CASGSSPDTQYF
NA	TRBV19	TRBJ2-5	TRBD2	TGTGCCAGTAGTTCCAGCGGGGGAAGTCGAGAGACCCAGTACTTC	CASSSSGGSRETQYF
many	TRBV4-1	TRBJ2-7	NA	TGCGCCAGCAGCCAACCCTACAGCTCCTACGAGCAGTACTTC	CASSQPYSSYEQYF
many	TRBV12-3/TRBV12-4	TRBJ1-2	NA	TGTGCCAGCACCCGACTAACTAACAGGGACGACTATGGCTACACCTTC	CASTRLTNRDDYGYTF
many	TRBV12-5	TRBJ2-5	NA	TGTGCTAGTGGGGATAGGTCAGAGACCCAGTACTTC	CASGDRSETQYF
few	TRBV7-3	TRBJ2-3	NA	TGTGCCAGCAGCTACGGGGCGGGATGGGCAGATACGCAGTATTTT	CASSYGAGWADTQYF
NA	TRBV20-1	TRBJ1-1	NA	TGCAGTGCGAGTCGGGAGGCCGGTGAAGCTTTCTTT	CSASREAGEAFF
few	TRBV4-1	TRBJ2-4	NA	TGCGCCAGCAGCCTCCTGACCTCGCTGGTGGGCATTCAGTACTTC	CASSLLTSLVGIQYF
few	TRBV5-1	TRBJ2-5	TRBD2	TGCGCCAGCAGCTTGACGGCCGGGACTAGCCTTCCGGAGACCCAGTACTTC	CASSLTAGTSLPETQYF
many	TRBV27	TRBJ1-5	NA	TGTGCCAGCAGTTTCGACAGATATCAGCCCCAGCATTTT	CASSFDRYQPQHF